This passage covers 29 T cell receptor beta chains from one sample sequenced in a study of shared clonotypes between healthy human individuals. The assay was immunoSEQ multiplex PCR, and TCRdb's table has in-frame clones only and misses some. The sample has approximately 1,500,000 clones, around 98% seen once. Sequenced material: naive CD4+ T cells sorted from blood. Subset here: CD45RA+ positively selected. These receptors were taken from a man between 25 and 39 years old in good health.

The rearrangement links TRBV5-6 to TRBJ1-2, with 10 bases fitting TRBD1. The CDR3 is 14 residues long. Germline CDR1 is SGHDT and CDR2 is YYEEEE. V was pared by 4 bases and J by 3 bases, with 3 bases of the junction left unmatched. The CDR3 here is CASSTGQGYYGYTF. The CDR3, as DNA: TGTGCCAGCAGCACGGGACAGGGGTACTATGGCTACACCTTC.

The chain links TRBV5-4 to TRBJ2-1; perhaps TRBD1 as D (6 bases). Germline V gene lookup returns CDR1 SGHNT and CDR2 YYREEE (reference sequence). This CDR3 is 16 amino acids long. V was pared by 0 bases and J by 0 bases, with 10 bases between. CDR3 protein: CASSLGLGASYNEQFF. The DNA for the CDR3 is TGTGCCAGCAGCTTGGGCCTGGGGGCCTCCTACAATGAGCAGTTCTTC.

The CDR3 DNA reads as TGTGCCAGCAGCATTGGACAGCTCTCTGGAAACACCATATATTTT. This gives the protein CASSIGQLSGNTIYF. The chain uses TRBV6-5 and TRBJ1-3; TRBD1 is a possible D gene (6 bases). V shed 6 bases and J shed 0 bases, with 12 bases lying between them. There are 15 residues in the CDR3. The germline CDR1 and CDR2 sequences are MNHEY and SVGAGI.

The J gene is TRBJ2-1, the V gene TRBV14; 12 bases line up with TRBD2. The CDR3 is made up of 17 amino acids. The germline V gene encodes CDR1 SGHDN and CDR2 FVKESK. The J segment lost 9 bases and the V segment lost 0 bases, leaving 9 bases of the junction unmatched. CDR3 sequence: CASSQDRGLAGSGEQFF. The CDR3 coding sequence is TGTGCCAGCAGCCAAGATCGAGGACTAGCGGGATCGGGTGAGCAGTTCTTC.

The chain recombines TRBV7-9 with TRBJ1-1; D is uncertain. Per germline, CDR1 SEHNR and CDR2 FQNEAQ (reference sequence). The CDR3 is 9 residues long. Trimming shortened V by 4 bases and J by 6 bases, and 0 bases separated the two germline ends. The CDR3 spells CASSSEAFF. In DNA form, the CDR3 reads TGTGCCAGCAGCTCTGAAGCTTTCTTT.

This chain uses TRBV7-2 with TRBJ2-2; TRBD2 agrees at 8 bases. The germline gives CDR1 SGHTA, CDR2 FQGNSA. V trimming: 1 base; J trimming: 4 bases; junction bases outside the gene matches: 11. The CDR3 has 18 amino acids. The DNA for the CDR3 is TGTGCCAGCAGCTTAGAACTGGCCGGGAGGGACGGCACCGGGGAGCTGTTTTTT. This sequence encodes CASSLELAGRDGTGELFF.

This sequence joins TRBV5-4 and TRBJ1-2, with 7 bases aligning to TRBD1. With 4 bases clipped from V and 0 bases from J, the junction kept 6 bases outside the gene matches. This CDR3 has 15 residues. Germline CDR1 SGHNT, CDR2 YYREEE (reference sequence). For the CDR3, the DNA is TGTGCCAGCAGCGAATGGGACAGAGCTAACTATGGCTACACCTTC. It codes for CASSEWDRANYGYTF.

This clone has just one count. The CDR3: CTSRPHSLRKTYGYTF. CDR3 nucleotide sequence: TGCACCAGCAGACCACATAGTTTGCGAAAGACCTATGGCTACACCTTC. The V and J genes are TRBV1 and TRBJ1-2. TRBV1 is a pseudogene segment. The CDR3 is made up of 16 amino acids.

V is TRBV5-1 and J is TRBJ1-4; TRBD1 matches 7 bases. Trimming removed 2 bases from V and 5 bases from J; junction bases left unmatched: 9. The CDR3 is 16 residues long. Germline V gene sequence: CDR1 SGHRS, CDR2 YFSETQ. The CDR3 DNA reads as TGCGCCAGCAGCTTTTCTGCCGGGACAGCCAATGAAAAACTGTTTTTT. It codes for CASSFSAGTANEKLFF.

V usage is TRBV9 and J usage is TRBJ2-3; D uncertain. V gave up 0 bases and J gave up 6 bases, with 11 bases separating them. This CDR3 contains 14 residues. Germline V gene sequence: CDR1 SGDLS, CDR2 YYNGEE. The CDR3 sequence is CASSVELAWDTQYF. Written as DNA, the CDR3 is TGTGCCAGCAGCGTAGAGCTCGCGTGGGATACGCAGTATTTT.

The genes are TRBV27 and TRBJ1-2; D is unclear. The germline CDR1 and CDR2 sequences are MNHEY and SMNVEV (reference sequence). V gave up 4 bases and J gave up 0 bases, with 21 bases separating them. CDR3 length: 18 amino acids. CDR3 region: CASSSSGLGLATNYGYTF. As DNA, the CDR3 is TGTGCCAGCAGTTCCTCAGGACTGGGGTTGGCGACTAACTATGGCTACACCTTC.

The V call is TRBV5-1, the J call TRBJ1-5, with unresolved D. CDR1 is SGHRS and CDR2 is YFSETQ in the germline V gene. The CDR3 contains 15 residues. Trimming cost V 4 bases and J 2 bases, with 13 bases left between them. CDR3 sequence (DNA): TGCGCCAGCAGCGTCTCGTCTGGGGGCAATCAGCCCCAGCATTTT. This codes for CASSVSSGGNQPQHF.

CDR3 nucleotide sequence: TGTGCCAGCAGCTCATTCCGGGACAGTCTCTACAATGAGCAGTTCTTC. Encoded protein: CASSSFRDSLYNEQFF. The chain joins TRBV5-6 to TRBJ2-1, with 7 positions matching TRBD1. Per the germline V gene, CDR1 is SGHDT and CDR2 is YYEEEE. The CDR3 runs to 16 residues. V lost 3 bases to trimming and J lost 3 bases; unmatched junction nucleotides: 9.

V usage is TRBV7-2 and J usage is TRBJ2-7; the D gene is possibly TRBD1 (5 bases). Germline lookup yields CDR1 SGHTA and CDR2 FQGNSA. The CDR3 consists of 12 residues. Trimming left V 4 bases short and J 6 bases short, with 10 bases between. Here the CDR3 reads CASSYRQLEQYF. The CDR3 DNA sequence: TGTGCCAGCAGCTACAGACAGCTCGAGCAGTACTTC.

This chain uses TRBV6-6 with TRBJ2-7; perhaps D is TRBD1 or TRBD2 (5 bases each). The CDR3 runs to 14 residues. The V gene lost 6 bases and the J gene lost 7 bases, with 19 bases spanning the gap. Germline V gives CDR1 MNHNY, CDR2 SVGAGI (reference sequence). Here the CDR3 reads CASSQGVRAREQYF. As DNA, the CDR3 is TGTGCCAGCAGCCAGGGAGTGCGAGCGAGGGAGCAGTACTTC.

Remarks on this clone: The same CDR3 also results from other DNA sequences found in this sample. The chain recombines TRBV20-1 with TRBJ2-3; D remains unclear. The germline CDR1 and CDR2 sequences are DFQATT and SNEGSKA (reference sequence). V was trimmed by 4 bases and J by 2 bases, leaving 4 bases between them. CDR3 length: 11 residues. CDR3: CSATYTDTQYF. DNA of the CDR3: TGCAGTGCTACTTACACAGATACGCAGTATTTT.

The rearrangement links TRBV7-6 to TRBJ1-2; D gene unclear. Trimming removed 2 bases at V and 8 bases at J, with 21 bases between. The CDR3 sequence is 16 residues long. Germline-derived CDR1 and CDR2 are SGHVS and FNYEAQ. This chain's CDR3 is CASSLTEGRAGSGYTF. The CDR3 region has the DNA TGTGCCAGCAGCTTAACTGAAGGACGGGCGGGGAGCGGCTACACCTTC.

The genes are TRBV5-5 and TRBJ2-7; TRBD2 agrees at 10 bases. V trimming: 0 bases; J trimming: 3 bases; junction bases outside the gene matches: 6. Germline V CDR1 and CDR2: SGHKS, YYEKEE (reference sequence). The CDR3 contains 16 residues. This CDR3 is CASSLVLAGGVYEQYF. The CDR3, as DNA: TGTGCCAGCAGCTTGGTATTAGCGGGAGGTGTCTACGAGCAGTACTTC.

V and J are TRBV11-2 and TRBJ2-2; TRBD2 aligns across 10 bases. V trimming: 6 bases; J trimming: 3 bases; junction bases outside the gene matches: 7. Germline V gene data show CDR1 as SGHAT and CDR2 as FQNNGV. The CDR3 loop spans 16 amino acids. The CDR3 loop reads CASRPIAGGDTGELFF. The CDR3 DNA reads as TGTGCCAGCAGACCTATAGCGGGAGGCGACACCGGGGAGCTGTTTTTT.

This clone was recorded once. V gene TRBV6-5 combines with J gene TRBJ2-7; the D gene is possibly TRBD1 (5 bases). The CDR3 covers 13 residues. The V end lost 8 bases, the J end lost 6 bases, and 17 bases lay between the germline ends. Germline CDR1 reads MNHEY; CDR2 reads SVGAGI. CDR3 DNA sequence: TGTGCCAGCGGACACCCTACCCCCCCCGAGCAGTACTTC. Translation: CASGHPTPPEQYF.

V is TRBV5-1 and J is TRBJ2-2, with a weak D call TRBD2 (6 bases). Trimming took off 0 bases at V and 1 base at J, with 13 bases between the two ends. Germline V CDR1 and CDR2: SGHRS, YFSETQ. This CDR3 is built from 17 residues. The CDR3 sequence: CASSLVSPGGNTGELFF. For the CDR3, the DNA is TGCGCCAGCAGCTTGGTGAGCCCCGGGGGGAACACCGGGGAGCTGTTTTTT.

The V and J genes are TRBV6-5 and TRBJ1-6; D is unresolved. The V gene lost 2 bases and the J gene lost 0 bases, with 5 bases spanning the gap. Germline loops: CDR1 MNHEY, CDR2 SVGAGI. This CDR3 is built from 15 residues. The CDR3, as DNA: TGTGCCAGCAGTTACCAAAGCTCCTATAATTCACCCCTCCACTTT. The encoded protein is CASSYQSSYNSPLHF.

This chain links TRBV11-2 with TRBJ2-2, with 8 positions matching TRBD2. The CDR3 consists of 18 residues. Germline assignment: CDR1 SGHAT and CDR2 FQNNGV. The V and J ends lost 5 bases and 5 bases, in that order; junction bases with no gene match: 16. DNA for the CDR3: TGTGCCAGCAGCCACGTCCGCGGGAGGCAGGGGACGACCGGGGAGCTGTTTTTT. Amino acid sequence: CASSHVRGRQGTTGELFF.

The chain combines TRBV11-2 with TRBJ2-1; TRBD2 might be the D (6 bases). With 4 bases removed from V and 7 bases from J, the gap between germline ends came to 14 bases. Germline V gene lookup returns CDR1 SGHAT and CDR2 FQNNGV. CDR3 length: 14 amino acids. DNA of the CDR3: TGTGCCAGCAGCTCCTGGGGGGAAAGGAATGAGCAGTTCTTC. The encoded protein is CASSSWGERNEQFF.

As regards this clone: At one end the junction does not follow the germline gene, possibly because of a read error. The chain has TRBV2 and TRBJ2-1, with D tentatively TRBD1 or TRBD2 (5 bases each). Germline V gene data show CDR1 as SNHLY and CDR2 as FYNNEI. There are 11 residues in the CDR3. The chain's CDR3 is CASSEEAGSLF. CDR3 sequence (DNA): TGTGCCAGCAGTGAAGAGGCAGGGAGTCTCTTC.

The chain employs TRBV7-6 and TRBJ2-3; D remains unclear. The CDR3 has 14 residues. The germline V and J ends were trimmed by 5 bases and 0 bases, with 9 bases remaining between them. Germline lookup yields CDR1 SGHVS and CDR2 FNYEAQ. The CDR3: CASSLSPSTDTQYF. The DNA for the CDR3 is TGTGCCAGCAGCCTAAGTCCTAGCACAGATACGCAGTATTTT.

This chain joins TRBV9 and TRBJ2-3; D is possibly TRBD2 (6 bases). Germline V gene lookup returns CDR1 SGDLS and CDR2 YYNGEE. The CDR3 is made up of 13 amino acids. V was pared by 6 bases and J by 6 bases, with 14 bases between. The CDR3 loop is CASNRGTADTQYF. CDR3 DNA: TGTGCCAGCAATCGCGGGACGGCGGATACGCAGTATTTT.

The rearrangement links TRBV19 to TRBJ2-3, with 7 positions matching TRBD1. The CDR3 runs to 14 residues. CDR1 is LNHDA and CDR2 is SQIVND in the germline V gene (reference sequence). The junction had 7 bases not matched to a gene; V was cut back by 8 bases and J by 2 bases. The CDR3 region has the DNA TGTGCCAGTCGGGACAGATCAAACACAGATACGCAGTATTTT. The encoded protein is CASRDRSNTDTQYF.

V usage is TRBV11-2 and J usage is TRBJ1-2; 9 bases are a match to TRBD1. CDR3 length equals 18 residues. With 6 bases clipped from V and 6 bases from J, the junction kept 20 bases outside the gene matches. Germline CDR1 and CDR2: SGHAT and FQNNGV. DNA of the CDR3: TGTGCCAGCAGGAGAGGCACAGGGGGCAAAACGAGTAGGGATGGCTACACCTTC. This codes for CASRRGTGGKTSRDGYTF.